This T cell receptor beta chain was sequenced during a study of T cells in narcolepsy. Regarding this clone: The antigen is undetermined.

This CDR3 is built from 14 residues. Germline V CDR1 and CDR2: SGHTS, YDEGEE. With 2 bases removed from V and 4 bases from J, the gap between germline ends came to 10 bases. Whole-study results and caveats: HCRT-specific and TRIB2-specific autoreactive clonotypes appeared among same-patient CSF and blood CD4+ clonotypes. In some patient and control memory CD4+ samples, autoreactive clones were absent. Blood of same and different patients, but not healthy controls, reportedly held recurring autoreactive clonotypes.

The table came from immunoSEQ multiplex PCR; TCRdb's copy has only in-frame clones and leaves some out. This table has around 28,000 clones, 78% appearing once. The rearrangement links TRBV5-8 to TRBJ1-3; D not certain. Sequenced sample: CD45RA- memory CD4+ T cells from PBMCs. The sequence derives from a human donor with narcolepsy. This CDR3 is CASSFPGLGNTIYF. CDR3 nucleotides: TGTGCCAGCAGCTTTCCCGGCTTAGGAAACACCATATATTTT.